The clone carrying this T cell receptor beta chain showed up many times. These data come from a study of T cells after yellow fever vaccination. The CDR3 runs to 15 residues. With 6 bases removed from V and 0 bases from J, the gap between germline ends came to 15 bases. Germline CDR1 and CDR2: SGHTA and FQGTGA. One entry per CDR3 protein results from TCRdb running MiXCR on the 5' RACE reads. Of about 120,000 distinct CDR3 sequences in the sample, approximately 7.1% were seen once. The receptor was isolated from a man between 18 and 29 years old who received the YFV17D yellow fever vaccine. The sequencing used CD4+ T cells sorted from PBMCs, collected about 49 days after the first yellow fever vaccination. This rearrangement joins TRBV7-3 to TRBJ2-7, with D hard to call. CDR3 loop: CASSPSYLSSYEQYF. In nucleotides, the CDR3 is TGTGCCAGCAGTCCAAGCTACTTGAGCTCCTACGAGCAGTACTTC. Variable domain in full (rest from reference TRBV7-3 and TRBJ2-7): GAGVSQTPSNKVTEKGKYVELRCDPISGHTALYWYRQSLGQGPEFLIYFQGTGAADDSGLPNDRFFAVRPEGSVSTLKIQRTERGDSAVYLCASSPSYLSSYEQYFGPGTRLTVT.